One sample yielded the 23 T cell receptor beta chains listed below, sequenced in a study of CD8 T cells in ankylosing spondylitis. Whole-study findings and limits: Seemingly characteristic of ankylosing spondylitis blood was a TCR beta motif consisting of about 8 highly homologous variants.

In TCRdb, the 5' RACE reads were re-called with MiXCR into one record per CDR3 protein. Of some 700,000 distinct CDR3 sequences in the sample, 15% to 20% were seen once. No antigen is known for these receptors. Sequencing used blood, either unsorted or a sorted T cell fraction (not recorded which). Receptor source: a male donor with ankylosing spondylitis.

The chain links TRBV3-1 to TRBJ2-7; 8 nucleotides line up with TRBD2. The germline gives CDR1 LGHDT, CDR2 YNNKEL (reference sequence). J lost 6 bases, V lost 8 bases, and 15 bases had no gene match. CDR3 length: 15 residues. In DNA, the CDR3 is TGTGCCAGCCCCGGGGGGGGCGGTTGTTTAGGCGAGCAGTACTTC. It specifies CASPGGGGCLGEQYF.

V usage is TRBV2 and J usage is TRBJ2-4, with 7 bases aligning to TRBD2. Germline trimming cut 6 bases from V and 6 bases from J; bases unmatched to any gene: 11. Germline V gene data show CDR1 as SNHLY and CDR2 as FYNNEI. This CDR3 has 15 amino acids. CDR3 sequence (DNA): TGTGCCAGCAGGGGAGAGGGCGGGAGAAGAAACATTCAGTACTTC. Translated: CASRGEGGRRNIQYF.

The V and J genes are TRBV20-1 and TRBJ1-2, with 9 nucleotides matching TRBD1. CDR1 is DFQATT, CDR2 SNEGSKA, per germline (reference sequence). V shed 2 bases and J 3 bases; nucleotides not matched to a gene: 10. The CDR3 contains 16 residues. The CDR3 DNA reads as TGCAGTGCTAGAACCGGGACAGGGTTAATAGACTATGGCTACACCTTC. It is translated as CSARTGTGLIDYGYTF.

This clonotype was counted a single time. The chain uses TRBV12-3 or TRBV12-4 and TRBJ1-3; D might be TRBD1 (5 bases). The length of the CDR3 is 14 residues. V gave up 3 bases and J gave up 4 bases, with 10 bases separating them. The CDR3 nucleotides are TGTGCCAGCAGTTTCGCAGGGAAAGGAAACACCATATATTTT. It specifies CASSFAGKGNTIYF.

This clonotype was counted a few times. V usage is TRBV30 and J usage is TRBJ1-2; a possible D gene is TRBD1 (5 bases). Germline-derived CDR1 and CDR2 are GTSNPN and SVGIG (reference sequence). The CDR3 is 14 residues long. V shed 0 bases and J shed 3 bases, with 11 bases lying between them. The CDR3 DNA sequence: TGTGCCTGGAGTGTACTCGAGACAGACTATGGCTACACCTTC. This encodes CAWSVLETDYGYTF. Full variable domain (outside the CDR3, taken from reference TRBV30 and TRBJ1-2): SQTIHQWPATLVQPVGSPLSLECTVEGTSNPNLYWYRQAAGRGLQLLFYSVGIGQISSEVPQNLSASRPQDRQFILSSKKLLLSDSGFYLCAWSVLETDYGYTFGSGTRLTVV.

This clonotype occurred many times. CDR3 in amino acids: CATSDILLDSGEQFF. The CDR3 nucleotides are TGTGCCACCAGTGATATACTCCTCGACAGCGGTGAGCAGTTCTTC. This chain connects TRBV24-1 to TRBJ2-1; D is possibly TRBD1 or TRBD2 (5 bases each). Germline values: CDR1 KGHDR, CDR2 SFDVKD. The CDR3 extends over 15 amino acids. Trimming took off 3 bases at V and 9 bases at J, with 17 bases between the two ends.

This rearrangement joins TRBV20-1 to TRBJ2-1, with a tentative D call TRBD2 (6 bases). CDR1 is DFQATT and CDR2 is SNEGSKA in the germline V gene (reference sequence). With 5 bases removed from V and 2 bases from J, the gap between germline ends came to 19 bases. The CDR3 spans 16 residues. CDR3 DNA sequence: TGCAGTGCTCTCCGGGACCCCGGGAGCGCCTACAATGAGCAGTTCTTC. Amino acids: CSALRDPGSAYNEQFF.

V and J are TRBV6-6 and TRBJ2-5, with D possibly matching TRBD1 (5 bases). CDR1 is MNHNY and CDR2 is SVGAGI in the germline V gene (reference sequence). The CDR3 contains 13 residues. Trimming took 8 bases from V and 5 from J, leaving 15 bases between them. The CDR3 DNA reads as TGTGCCAGCTGCCCCTGGGGCCGGGAGACCCAGTACTTC. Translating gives CASCPWGRETQYF.

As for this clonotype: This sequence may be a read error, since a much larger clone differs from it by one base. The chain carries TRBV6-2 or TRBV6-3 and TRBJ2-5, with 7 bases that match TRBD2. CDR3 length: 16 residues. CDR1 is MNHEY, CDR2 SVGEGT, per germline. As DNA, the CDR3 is TGTGCCAGCAGTTACGAATGGGGCCGCGGGAGAGAGTCCCAGTACTTC. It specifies CASSYEWGRGRESQYF.

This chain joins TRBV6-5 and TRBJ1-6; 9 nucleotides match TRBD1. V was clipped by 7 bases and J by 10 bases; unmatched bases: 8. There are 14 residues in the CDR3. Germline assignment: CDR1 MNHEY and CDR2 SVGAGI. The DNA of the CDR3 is TGTGCCAGCATTTATGACAGGGGGAAATCACCCCTCCACTTT. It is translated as CASIYDRGKSPLHF.

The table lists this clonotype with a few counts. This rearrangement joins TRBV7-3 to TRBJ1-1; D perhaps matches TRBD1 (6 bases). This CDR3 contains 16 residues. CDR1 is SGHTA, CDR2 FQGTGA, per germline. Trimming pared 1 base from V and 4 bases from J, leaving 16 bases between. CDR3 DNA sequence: TGTGCCAGCAGCTTAAACGCGGTCAGGGGTATCACTGAAGCTTTCTTT. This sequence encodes CASSLNAVRGITEAFF.

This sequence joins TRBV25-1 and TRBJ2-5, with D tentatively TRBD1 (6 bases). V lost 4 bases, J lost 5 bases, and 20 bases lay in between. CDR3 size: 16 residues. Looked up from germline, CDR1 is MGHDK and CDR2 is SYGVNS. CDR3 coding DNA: TGTGCCAGCAGTGGCCCGTCCGGGACACGGCGGGAGACCCAGTACTTC. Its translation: CASSGPSGTRRETQYF.

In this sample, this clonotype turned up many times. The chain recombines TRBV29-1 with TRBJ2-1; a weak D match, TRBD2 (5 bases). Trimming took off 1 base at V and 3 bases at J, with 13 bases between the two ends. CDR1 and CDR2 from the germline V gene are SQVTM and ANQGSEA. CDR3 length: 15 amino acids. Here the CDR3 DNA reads TGCAGCGTTGAAGGAGCCTCGGGGTTCTACAATGAGCAGTTCTTC. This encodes CSVEGASGFYNEQFF.

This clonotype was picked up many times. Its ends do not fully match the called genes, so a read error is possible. The CDR3 nucleotides are TGCGCCAGCAGCTTGGCCACAGATACGCAGTATTTT. Its protein product is CASSLATDTQYF. The chain employs TRBV12-3 or TRBV12-4 and TRBJ2-3; no firm D call. The CDR3 runs 12 residues.

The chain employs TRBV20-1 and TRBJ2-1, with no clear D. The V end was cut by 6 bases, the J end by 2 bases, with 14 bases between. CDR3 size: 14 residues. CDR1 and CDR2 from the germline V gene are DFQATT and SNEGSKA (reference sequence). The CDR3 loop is CSARPPNTYNEQFF. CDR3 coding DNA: TGCAGTGCCAGGCCACCAAACACCTACAATGAGCAGTTCTTC.

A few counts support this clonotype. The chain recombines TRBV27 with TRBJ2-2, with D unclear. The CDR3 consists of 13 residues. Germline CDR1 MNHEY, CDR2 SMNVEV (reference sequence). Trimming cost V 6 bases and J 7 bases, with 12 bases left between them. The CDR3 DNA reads TGTGCCAGCAGGAACGTGGTGATCGGGGAGCTGTTTTTT. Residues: CASRNVVIGELFF.

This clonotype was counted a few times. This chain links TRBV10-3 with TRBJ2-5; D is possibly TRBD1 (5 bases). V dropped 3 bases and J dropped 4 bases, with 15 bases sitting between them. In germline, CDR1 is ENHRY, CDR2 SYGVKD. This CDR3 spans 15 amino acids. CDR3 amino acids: CAISEDSDDLETQYF. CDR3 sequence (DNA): TGTGCCATCAGTGAAGACAGTGACGACCTAGAGACCCAGTACTTC.

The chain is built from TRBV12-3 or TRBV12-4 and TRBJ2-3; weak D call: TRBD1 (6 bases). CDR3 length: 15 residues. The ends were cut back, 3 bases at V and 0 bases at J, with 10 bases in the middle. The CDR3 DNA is TGTGCCAGCAGTTTTTCGACAGGAAGCACAGATACGCAGTATTTT. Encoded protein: CASSFSTGSTDTQYF.

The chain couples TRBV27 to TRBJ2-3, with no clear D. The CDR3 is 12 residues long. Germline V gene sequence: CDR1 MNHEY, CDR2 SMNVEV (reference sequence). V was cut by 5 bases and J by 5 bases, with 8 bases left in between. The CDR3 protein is CASSPSLDTQYF. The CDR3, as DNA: TGTGCCAGCAGTCCTTCGCTAGATACGCAGTATTTT.

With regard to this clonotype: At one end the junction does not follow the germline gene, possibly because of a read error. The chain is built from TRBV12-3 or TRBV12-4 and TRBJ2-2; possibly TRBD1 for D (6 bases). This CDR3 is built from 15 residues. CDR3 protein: CASSFWTANSGELFF. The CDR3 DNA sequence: TGTGCCAGCAGTTTCTGGACAGCGAACTCCGGGGAGCTGTTTTTT.

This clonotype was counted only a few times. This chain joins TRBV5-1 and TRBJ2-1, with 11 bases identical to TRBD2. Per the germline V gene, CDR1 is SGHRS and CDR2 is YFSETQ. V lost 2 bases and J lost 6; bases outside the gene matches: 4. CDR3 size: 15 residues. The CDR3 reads CASSFSGGAVNEQFF. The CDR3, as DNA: TGCGCCAGCAGCTTTAGCGGGGGGGCCGTCAATGAGCAGTTCTTC.

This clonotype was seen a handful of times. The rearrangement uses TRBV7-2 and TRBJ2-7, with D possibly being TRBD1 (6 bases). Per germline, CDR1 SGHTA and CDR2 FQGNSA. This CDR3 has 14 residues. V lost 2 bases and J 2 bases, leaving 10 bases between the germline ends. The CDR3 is CASSLPGDTYEQYF. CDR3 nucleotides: TGTGCCAGCAGCTTACCCGGGGACACCTACGAGCAGTACTTC.

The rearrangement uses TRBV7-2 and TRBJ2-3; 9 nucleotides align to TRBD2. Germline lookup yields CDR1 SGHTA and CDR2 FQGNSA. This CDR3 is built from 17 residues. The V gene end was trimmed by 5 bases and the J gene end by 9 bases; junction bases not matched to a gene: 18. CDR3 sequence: CASSTRTSVGGEGTQYF. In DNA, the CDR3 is TGTGCCAGCAGCACACGGACTAGCGTGGGGGGTGAGGGGACGCAGTATTTT.